This entry lists 8 T cell receptor beta chains sequenced from one sample in a study of a mutant IDH1 vaccine in newly diagnosed glioma. This sample's time point: week 11, during vaccination. The content of each vaccine dose was 300 ug of mutant IDH1 20-mer peptide, and topical imiquimod accompanied it. Data came from immunoSEQ multiplex PCR; TCRdb stores just in-frame clones and leaves some out. The sample carries some 25,000 clones, over 65% recorded once. These receptors' targets are unknown. The source was PBMCs, collected from a glioma patient whose treatment included an IDH1 peptide vaccine. The receptors were sampled from a young woman with glioma.

The chain couples TRBV25-1 to TRBJ1-1, with D unclear. Trimming removed 3 bases at V and 1 base at J, with 3 bases between. From germline, CDR1 is MGHDK and CDR2 SYGVNS. The CDR3 is made up of 12 amino acids. In DNA, the CDR3 is TGTGCCAGCAGTGAGGGGAACACTGAAGCTTTCTTT. The encoded protein is CASSEGNTEAFF.

The V call is TRBV2, the J call TRBJ2-3; D is unclear. Trimming left V 1 base short and J 8 bases short, with 7 bases between. CDR1 and CDR2 (germline): SNHLY, FYNNEI. The CDR3 is 12 amino acids. DNA for the CDR3: TGTGCCAGCAGTGAAGAGGCTGCTACGCAGTATTTT. Protein product: CASSEEAATQYF.

The chain recombines TRBV2 with TRBJ2-5; D is ambiguous. Germline V CDR1 and CDR2: SNHLY, FYNNEI. Deletions cut 4 bases from V and 5 bases from J, with 5 bases between. This CDR3 has 11 amino acids. CDR3 coding DNA: TGTGCCAGCAGTGGACTGGAGACCCAGTACTTC. Translated: CASSGLETQYF.

The rearrangement links TRBV4-2 to TRBJ2-1; D uncertain. Trimming took off 0 bases at V and 10 bases at J, with 13 bases between the two ends. CDR1 is LGHNA and CDR2 is YNFKEQ in the germline V gene. The CDR3 runs 14 residues. In DNA form, the CDR3 reads TGTGCCAGCAGCCAAGATCTCTTGGTTTTCGAGCAGTTCTTC. It is translated as CASSQDLLVFEQFF.

V is TRBV10-2 and J is TRBJ2-7, with D uncertain. CDR3 length equals 12 residues. Germline V lookup: CDR1 WSHSY, CDR2 SAAADI. V was shortened by 4 bases and J by 7 bases, with 11 bases between the two germline ends. This CDR3 reads CASSGMAIEQYF. Here the CDR3 DNA reads TGCGCCAGCAGTGGGATGGCGATAGAGCAGTACTTC.

This clone is labeled as medium-sized (0.01 to 0.1%). The chain couples TRBV2 to TRBJ2-7; the D gene could be TRBD1 or TRBD2 (5 bases each). This CDR3 has 13 residues. Germline-derived CDR1 and CDR2 are SNHLY and FYNNEI. Trimming removed 7 bases from V and 4 bases from J, with 14 bases in between. CDR3 sequence: CASTLTGGYEQYF. In DNA form, the CDR3 reads TGTGCCAGCACTTTAACAGGAGGATACGAGCAGTACTTC.

This clone was picked up a small number of times. The chain recombines TRBV10-3 with TRBJ2-7; TRBD2 matches 7 bases. V shed 0 bases and J 4 bases; nucleotides not matched to a gene: 12. This CDR3 is 17 amino acids long. Germline V gene lookup returns CDR1 ENHRY and CDR2 SYGVKD. Here the CDR3 reads CAISESTRTREIYEQYF. The DNA of the CDR3 is TGTGCCATCAGTGAGTCGACGCGGACTAGGGAAATATACGAGCAGTACTTC.

This chain connects TRBV5-8 to TRBJ2-1; D unclear. Per germline, CDR1 SGHTS and CDR2 YDEGEE. V shed 0 bases and J shed 6 bases, with 13 bases lying between them. This CDR3 is built from 15 residues. This CDR3 reads CASSLGTALGNEQFF. CDR3 in DNA: TGTGCCAGCAGCTTGGGGACGGCCCTGGGCAATGAGCAGTTCTTC.